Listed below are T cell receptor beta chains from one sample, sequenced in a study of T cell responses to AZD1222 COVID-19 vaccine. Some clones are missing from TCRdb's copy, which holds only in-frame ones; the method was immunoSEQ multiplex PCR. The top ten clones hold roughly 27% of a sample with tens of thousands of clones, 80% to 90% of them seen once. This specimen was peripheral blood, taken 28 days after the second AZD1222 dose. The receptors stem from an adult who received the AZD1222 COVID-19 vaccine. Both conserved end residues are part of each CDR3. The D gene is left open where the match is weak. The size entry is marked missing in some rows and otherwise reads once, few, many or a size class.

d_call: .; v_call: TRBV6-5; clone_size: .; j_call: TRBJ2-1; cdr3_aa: CASSLPPEQFF; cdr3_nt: TGTGCCAGCAGTTTACCACCAGAGCAGTTCTTC
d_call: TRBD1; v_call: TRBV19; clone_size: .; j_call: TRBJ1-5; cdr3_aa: CASTQGAFNQPQHF; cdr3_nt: TGTGCCAGCACACAGGGGGCGTTCAATCAGCCCCAGCATTTT
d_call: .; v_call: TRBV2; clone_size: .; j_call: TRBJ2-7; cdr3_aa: CASSDAQGSNEQYF; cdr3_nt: TGTGCCAGCAGTGACGCTCAGGGGAGTAACGAGCAGTACTTC
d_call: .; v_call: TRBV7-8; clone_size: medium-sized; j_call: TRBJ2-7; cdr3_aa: CASSPLPGTEQYF; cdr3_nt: TGTGCCAGCAGCCCACTTCCAGGGACCGAGCAGTACTTC
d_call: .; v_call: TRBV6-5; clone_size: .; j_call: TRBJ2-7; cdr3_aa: CASTKTGAYEQYF; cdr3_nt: TGTGCCAGCACCAAGACAGGCGCCTACGAGCAGTACTTC
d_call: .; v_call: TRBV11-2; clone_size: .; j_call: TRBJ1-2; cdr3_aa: CASSRTANYGYTF; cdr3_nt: TGTGCCAGCAGCAGGACAGCTAACTATGGCTACACCTTC
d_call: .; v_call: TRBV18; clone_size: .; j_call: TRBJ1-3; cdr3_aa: CASSPQEGTGNTIYF; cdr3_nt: TGTGCCAGCTCACCTCAGGAGGGGACTGGAAACACCATATATTTT
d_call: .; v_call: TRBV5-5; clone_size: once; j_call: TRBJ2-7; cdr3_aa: CASSFARTTYEQYF; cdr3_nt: TGTGCCAGCAGCTTTGCAAGGACTACTTACGAGCAGTACTTC
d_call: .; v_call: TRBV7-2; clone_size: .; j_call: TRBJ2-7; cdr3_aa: CASSLAPGVLYEQYF; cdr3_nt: TGTGCCAGCAGCTTAGCCCCGGGGGTCCTTTACGAGCAGTACTTC
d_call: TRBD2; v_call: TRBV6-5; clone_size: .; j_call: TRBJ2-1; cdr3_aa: CASSLVLAGGGEQFF; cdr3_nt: TGTGCCAGCAGCCTAGTACTAGCGGGAGGCGGTGAGCAGTTCTTC
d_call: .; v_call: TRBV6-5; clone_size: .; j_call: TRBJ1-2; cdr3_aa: CASSYSRGDGYTF; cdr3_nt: TGTGCCAGCAGTTACTCGCGAGGGGACGGCTACACCTTC
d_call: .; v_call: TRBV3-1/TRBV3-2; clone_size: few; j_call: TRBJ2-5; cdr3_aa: CASSPRPQETQYF; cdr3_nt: TGTGCCAGCAGCCCGCGGCCCCAAGAGACCCAGTACTTC
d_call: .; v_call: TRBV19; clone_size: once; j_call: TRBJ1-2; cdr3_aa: CASSLESGNYGYTF; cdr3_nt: TGTGCCAGTAGCCTTGAATCCGGCAACTATGGCTACACCTTC
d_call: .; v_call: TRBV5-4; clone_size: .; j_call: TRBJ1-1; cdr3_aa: CASSLKRAQDTEAFF; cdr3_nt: TGTGCCAGCAGCTTAAAACGGGCACAGGACACTGAAGCTTTCTTT
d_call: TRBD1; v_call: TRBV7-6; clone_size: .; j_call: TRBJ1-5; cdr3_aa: CASSPWGQMSNQPQHF; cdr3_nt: TGTGCCAGCAGCCCTTGGGGACAGATGAGCAATCAGCCCCAGCATTTT
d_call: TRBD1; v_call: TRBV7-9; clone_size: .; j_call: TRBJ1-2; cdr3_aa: CASSKTDRINYGYTF; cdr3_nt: TGTGCCAGCAGCAAGACGGACAGGATTAACTATGGCTACACCTTC
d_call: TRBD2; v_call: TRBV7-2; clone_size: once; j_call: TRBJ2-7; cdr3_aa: CASSLGLAGRTTPYEQYF; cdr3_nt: TGTGCCAGCAGCTTGGGACTAGCGGGAAGGACTACACCCTACGAGCAGTACTTC
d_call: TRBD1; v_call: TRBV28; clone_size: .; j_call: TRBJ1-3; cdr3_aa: CASSLFGTGASRNTIYF; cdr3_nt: TGTGCCAGCAGTTTATTTGGGACAGGGGCCAGCAGAAACACCATATATTTT
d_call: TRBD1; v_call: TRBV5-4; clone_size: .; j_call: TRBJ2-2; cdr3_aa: CASSHGQGWTGELFF; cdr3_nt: TGTGCCAGCAGCCATGGACAGGGTTGGACCGGGGAGCTGTTTTTT
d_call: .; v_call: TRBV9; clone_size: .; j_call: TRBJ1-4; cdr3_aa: CASSFRDRPNEKLFF; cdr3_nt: TGTGCCAGCAGCTTCCGGGACCGTCCAAATGAAAAACTGTTTTTT
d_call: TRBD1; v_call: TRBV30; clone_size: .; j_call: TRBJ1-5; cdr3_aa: CAWSPGTVPGSQHF; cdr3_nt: TGTGCCTGGAGTCCCGGGACAGTCCCCGGGTCCCAGCATTTT
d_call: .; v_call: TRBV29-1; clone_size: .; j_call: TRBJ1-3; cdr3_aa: CSVEPWAGDSGNTIYF; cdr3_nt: TGCAGCGTTGAACCCTGGGCCGGGGACTCTGGAAACACCATATATTTT
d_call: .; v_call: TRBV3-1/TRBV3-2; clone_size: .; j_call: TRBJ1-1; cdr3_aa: CASSQWGLDTEAFF; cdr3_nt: TGTGCCAGCAGCCAATGGGGGCTGGACACTGAAGCTTTCTTT
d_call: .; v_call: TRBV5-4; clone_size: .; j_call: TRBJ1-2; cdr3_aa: CASSLVSDLGYTF; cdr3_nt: TGTGCCAGCAGCTTGGTATCGGACCTTGGCTACACCTTC
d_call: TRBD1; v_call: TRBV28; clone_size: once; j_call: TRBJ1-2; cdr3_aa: CASGTDYGYTF; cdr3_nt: TGTGCCAGCGGGACAGATTATGGCTACACCTTC
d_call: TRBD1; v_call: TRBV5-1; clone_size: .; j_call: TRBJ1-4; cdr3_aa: CASSLNPGTEGGLFF; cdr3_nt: TGCGCCAGCAGCTTAAATCCCGGGACAGAGGGCGGACTGTTTTTT